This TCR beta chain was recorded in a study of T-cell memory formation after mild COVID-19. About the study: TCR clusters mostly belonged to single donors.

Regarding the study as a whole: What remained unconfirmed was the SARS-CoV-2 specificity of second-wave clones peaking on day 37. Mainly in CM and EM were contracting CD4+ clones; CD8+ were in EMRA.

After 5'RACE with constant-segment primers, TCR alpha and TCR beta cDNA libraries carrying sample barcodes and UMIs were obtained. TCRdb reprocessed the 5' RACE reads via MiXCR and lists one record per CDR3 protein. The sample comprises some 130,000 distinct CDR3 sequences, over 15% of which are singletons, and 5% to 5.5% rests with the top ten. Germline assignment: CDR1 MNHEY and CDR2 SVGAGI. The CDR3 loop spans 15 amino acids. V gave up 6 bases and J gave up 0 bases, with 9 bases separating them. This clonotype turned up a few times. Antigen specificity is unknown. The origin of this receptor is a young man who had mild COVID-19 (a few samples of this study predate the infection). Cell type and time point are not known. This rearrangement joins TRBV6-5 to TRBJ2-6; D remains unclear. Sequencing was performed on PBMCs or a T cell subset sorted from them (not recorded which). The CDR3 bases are TGTGCCAGCAGCTACAGAGCCTCTGGGGCCAACGTCCTGACTTTC. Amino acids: CASSYRASGANVLTF.